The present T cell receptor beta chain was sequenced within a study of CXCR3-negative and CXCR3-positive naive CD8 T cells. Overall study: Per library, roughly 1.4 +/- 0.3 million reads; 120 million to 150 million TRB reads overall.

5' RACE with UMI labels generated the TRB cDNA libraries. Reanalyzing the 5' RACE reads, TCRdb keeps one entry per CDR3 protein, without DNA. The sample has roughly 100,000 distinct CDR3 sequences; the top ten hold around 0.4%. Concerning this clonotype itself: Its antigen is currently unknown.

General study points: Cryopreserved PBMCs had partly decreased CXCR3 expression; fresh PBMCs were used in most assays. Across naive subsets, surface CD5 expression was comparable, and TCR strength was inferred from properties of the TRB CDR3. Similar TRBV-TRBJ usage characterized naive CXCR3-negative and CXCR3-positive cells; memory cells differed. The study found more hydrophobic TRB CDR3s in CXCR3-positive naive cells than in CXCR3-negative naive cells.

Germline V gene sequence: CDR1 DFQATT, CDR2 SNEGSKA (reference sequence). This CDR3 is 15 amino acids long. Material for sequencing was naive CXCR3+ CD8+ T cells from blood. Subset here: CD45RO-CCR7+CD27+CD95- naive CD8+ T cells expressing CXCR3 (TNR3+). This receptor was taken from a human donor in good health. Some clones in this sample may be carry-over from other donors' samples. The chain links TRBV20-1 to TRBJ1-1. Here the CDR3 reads CSARKTLAMNTEAFF.